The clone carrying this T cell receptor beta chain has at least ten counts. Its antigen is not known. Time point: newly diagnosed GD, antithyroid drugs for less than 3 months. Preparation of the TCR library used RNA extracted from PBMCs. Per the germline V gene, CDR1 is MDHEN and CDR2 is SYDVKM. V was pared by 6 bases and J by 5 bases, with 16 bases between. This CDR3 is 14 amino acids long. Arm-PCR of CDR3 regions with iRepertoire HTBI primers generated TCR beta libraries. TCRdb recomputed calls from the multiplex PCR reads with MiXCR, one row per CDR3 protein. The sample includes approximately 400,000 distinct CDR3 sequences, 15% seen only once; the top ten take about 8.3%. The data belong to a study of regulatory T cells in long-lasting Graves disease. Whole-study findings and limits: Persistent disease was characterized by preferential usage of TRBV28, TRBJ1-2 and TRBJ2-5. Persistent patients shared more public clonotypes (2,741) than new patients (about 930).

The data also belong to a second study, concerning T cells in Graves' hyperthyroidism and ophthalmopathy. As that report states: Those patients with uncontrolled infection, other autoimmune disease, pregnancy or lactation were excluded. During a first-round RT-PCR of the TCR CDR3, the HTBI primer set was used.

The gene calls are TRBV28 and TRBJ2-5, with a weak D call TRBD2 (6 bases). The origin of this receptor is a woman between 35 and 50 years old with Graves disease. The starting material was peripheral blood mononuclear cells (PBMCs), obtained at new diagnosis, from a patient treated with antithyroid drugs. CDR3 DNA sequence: TGTGCCAGCAGCTATGTGGGGGGAGCGGAGACCCAGTACTTC. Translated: CASSYVGGAETQYF.